Below are 28 T cell receptor beta chains sequenced from a single sample in a study of CD8 T cells in Susac syndrome. When the RNA was reverse transcribed, random hexamers were used with an input of about 0.45 to 1 ug. TCRdb recomputed calls from the immunoSEQ multiplex PCR reads with MiXCR, one row per CDR3 protein. The data show about 300,000 distinct CDR3 sequences, 89% seen once. The specimen was CD8+ T cells from PBMCs. Receptors originate from a human donor with multiple sclerosis.

The genes are TRBV28 and TRBJ2-3, with 8 nucleotides matching TRBD1. Germline V gives CDR1 MDHEN, CDR2 SYDVKM. The CDR3 consists of 16 residues. V lost 6 bases to trimming and J lost 0 bases; unmatched junction nucleotides: 8. The CDR3 DNA follows: TGTGCCAGCAGCGGCCCGGGACAGGCTAGCACAGATACGCAGTATTTT. Protein: CASSGPGQASTDTQYF. The full variable domain, completed using reference TRBV28 and TRBJ2-3, is DVKVTQSSRYLVKRTGEKVFLECVQDMDHENMFWYRQDPGLGLRLIYFSYDVKMKEKGDIPEGYSVSREKKERFSLILESASTNQTSMYLCASSGPGQASTDTQYFGPGTRLTVL.

J is TRBJ1-2 and V is TRBV30; D not certain. This CDR3 contains 12 residues. The V and J ends lost 1 base and 6 bases respectively, with 9 bases between them. Germline values: CDR1 GTSNPN, CDR2 SVGIG (reference sequence). The CDR3 sequence: CAWSGQMNGYTF. CDR3 nucleotides: TGTGCCTGGAGTGGTCAGATGAATGGCTACACCTTC. The complete variable domain, with remaining parts taken from reference TRBV30 and TRBJ1-2, reads SQTIHQWPATLVQPVGSPLSLECTVEGTSNPNLYWYRQAAGRGLQLLFYSVGIGQISSEVPQNLSASRPQDRQFILSSKKLLLSDSGFYLCAWSGQMNGYTFGSGTRLTVV.

This chain uses TRBV12-3 or TRBV12-4 with TRBJ1-5, with 7 bases that match TRBD1. Trimming removed 6 bases from V and 2 bases from J; junction bases left unmatched: 7. The CDR3 spans 15 residues. The CDR3 nucleotides read TGTGCCAGCAGCGCCACAGGGGTCGGCAATCAGCCCCAGCATTTT. This sequence encodes CASSATGVGNQPQHF.

The V gene is TRBV6-2 or TRBV6-3, the J gene TRBJ1-5; the D is unclear. V lost 0 bases, J lost 3 bases, and 9 bases lay in between. The germline V gene has CDR1 MNHEY and CDR2 SVGEGT. The CDR3 is made up of 15 amino acids. For the CDR3, the DNA is TGTGCCAGCAGTTACTCGACCAGTTTCAATCAGCCCCAGCATTTT. Amino acids: CASSYSTSFNQPQHF.

The chain recombines TRBV20-1 with TRBJ2-1; 7 bases are shared with TRBD2. Germline lookup yields CDR1 DFQATT and CDR2 SNEGSKA (reference sequence). There are 16 residues in the CDR3. Trimming cost V 0 bases and J 6 bases; bases outside gene matches: 11. In DNA form, the CDR3 reads TGCAGTGCTAGAGACCCCGGGCAGCGGGAAAGCAATGAGCAGTTCTTC. It encodes CSARDPGQRESNEQFF.

The V call is TRBV20-1, the J call TRBJ2-7; TRBD1 agrees at 9 bases. The germline V gene encodes CDR1 DFQATT and CDR2 SNEGSKA (reference sequence). The J segment lost 2 bases and the V segment lost 2 bases, leaving 4 bases of the junction unmatched. This CDR3 is built from 14 residues. This CDR3 is CSARTDRGAYEQYF. CDR3 coding DNA: TGCAGTGCTAGAACCGACAGGGGGGCCTACGAGCAGTACTTC.

The chain has TRBV6-2 or TRBV6-3 and TRBJ1-1, with 8 bases identical to TRBD1. With V trimmed by 8 bases and J by 4 bases, 0 bases remained unmatched. Germline V gene lookup returns CDR1 MNHEY and CDR2 SVGEGT. The CDR3 sequence is 11 residues long. The DNA of the CDR3 is TGTGCCAGCGACAGGGGCACTGAAGCTTTCTTT. As protein: CASDRGTEAFF.

The chain uses TRBV5-5 and TRBJ2-7, with a possible D match to TRBD1 (6 bases). This CDR3 has 15 residues. Germline V CDR1 and CDR2: SGHKS, YYEKEE (reference sequence). With 4 bases removed from V and 0 bases from J, the gap between germline ends came to 14 bases. This CDR3 reads CASSILQGPSYEQYF. CDR3 coding DNA: TGTGCCAGCAGCATCCTACAGGGCCCCTCCTACGAGCAGTACTTC.

V is TRBV7-9 and J is TRBJ2-7; D may be TRBD2 (6 bases). V gave up 6 bases and J gave up 3 bases, with 12 bases separating them. Germline loops: CDR1 SEHNR, CDR2 FQNEAQ (reference sequence). The CDR3 covers 13 residues. CDR3 amino acids: CASSGRDSYEQYF. CDR3 bases: TGTGCCAGCAGTGGGCGGGATAGCTACGAGCAGTACTTC. The complete variable domain, with remaining parts taken from reference TRBV7-9 and TRBJ2-7, reads DTGVSQNPRHKITKRGQNVTFRCDPISEHNRLYWYRQTLGQGPEFLTYFQNEAQLEKSRLLSDRFSAERPKGSFSTLEIQRTEQGDSAMYLCASSGRDSYEQYFGPGTRLTVT.

The chain joins TRBV5-1 to TRBJ2-1; unclear D gene. CDR1 is SGHRS, CDR2 YFSETQ, per germline. Trimming removed 4 bases from V and 9 bases from J, with 38 bases in between. CDR3 length: 21 residues. The CDR3 sequence is CASSTSRARYNEQFWWTEQFF. The CDR3 coding sequence is TGCGCCAGCAGCACCTCCCGGGCACGCTACAATGAGCAGTTCTGGTGGACTGAGCAGTTCTTC.

This chain connects TRBV4-1 to TRBJ1-2; D call uncertain. V was clipped by 4 bases and J by 2 bases, with 14 bases between them. This CDR3 contains 15 residues. From germline, CDR1 is MGHRA and CDR2 YSYEKL. The CDR3, as DNA: TGCGCCAGCAGCCCCTCCTCTACACTGAACTATGGCTACACCTTC. Amino acids: CASSPSSTLNYGYTF.

The V call is TRBV29-1, the J call TRBJ2-7; TRBD1 aligns across 9 bases. The CDR3 length is 14 residues. Germline CDR1 SQVTM, CDR2 ANQGSEA. The V segment lost 1 base and the J segment 3 bases; nucleotides outside the gene matches: 4. The CDR3 here is CSVEGTGVDYEQYF. In DNA form, the CDR3 reads TGCAGCGTTGAAGGGACAGGGGTCGACTACGAGCAGTACTTC.

The CDR3 region is CASQYGGSYNEQFF. The CDR3 bases are TGTGCCAGCCAGTACGGGGGCTCCTACAATGAGCAGTTCTTC. The V call is TRBV27, the J call TRBJ2-1; possible D gene TRBD2, 6 bases. The germline V and J ends were trimmed by 8 bases and 0 bases, with 11 bases remaining between them. This CDR3 region has 14 residues. From germline, CDR1 is MNHEY and CDR2 SMNVEV (reference sequence).

The chain combines TRBV3-1 with TRBJ2-7; D uncertain. The CDR3 has 14 residues. Trimming removed 0 bases from V and 3 bases from J, with 9 bases in between. Looked up from germline, CDR1 is LGHDT and CDR2 is YNNKEL (reference sequence). The CDR3 protein is CASSQESHNYEQYF. The CDR3 bases are TGTGCCAGCAGCCAAGAAAGCCATAACTACGAGCAGTACTTC.

The genes are TRBV12-3 or TRBV12-4 and TRBJ2-2; D gene ambiguous. The CDR3 consists of 11 residues. V was trimmed by 9 bases and J by 6 bases, leaving 8 bases between them. CDR3 bases: TGTGCCAGTTTCCTATCCGGGGAGCTGTTTTTT. Its protein is CASFLSGELFF.

Only one count was recorded for this clonotype. This chain uses TRBV27 with TRBJ1-1; maybe TRBD1 (6 bases). The CDR3 consists of 15 residues. V dropped 10 bases and J dropped 0 bases, with 18 bases sitting between them. CDR1 and CDR2 (germline): MNHEY, SMNVEV (reference sequence). This chain's CDR3 is CATYGGGDMNTEAFF. In DNA, the CDR3 is TGTGCCACCTATGGAGGGGGGGACATGAACACTGAAGCTTTCTTT.

The chain links TRBV6-5 to TRBJ2-5; D not resolved. There are 17 residues in the CDR3. Per the germline V gene, CDR1 is MNHEY and CDR2 is SVGAGI. The ends were cut back, 2 bases at V and 3 bases at J, with 19 bases in the middle. CDR3 sequence: CASSYKVPSLTEETQYF. DNA for the CDR3: TGTGCCAGCAGTTACAAGGTCCCGTCACTAACCGAAGAGACCCAGTACTTC.

V gene TRBV7-8 combines with J gene TRBJ1-6; possible D gene TRBD1, 6 bases. Trimming removed 5 bases from V and 4 bases from J, with 18 bases in between. Germline CDR1 is SGHVS and CDR2 is FQNEAQ. This CDR3 spans 17 amino acids. CDR3 protein: CASSPVGGRGYNSPLHF. CDR3 DNA: TGTGCCAGCAGCCCAGTGGGGGGGCGCGGGTATAATTCACCCCTCCACTTT. The whole variable domain, filled in from reference TRBV7-8 and TRBJ1-6, reads GAGVSQSPRYKVAKRGQDVALRCDPISGHVSLFWYQQALGQGPEFLTYFQNEAQLDKSGLPSDRFFAERPEGSVSTLKIQRTQQEDSAVYLCASSPVGGRGYNSPLHFGNGTRLTVT.

The gene calls are TRBV4-3 and TRBJ2-5; weak D call: TRBD2 (6 bases). Trimming took off 0 bases at V and 9 bases at J, with 29 bases between the two ends. Germline V gene data show CDR1 as LGHNA and CDR2 as YSLEER. This CDR3 is 19 amino acids long. CDR3 amino acids: CASSQDSNATGTRERAQYF. The CDR3 region has the DNA TGCGCCAGCAGCCAAGATTCCAACGCCACCGGTACCCGAGAGCGGGCCCAGTACTTC.

In its sample, this clonotype was seen once. This chain connects TRBV6-1 to TRBJ1-1; D not certain. V lost 6 bases and J lost 9, with 5 bases in between. The CDR3 consists of 9 residues. Per the germline V gene, CDR1 is MNHNS and CDR2 is SASEGT. In DNA, the CDR3 is TGTGCCAGCAGCGTTAAAGCTTTCTTT. It is translated as CASSVKAFF.

This chain connects TRBV4-1 to TRBJ2-1; D is unresolved. There are 14 residues in the CDR3. Germline loops: CDR1 MGHRA, CDR2 YSYEKL. V dropped 0 bases and J dropped 1 base, with 4 bases sitting between them. The CDR3 is CASSQDPSYNEQFF. In DNA form, the CDR3 reads TGCGCCAGCAGCCAAGATCCATCCTACAATGAGCAGTTCTTC.

This chain connects TRBV14 to TRBJ2-7, with TRBD1 as a possible D gene (7 bases). V shed 2 bases and J shed 6 bases, with 14 bases lying between them. This CDR3 has 14 amino acids. Germline V lookup: CDR1 SGHDN, CDR2 FVKESK. The CDR3, as DNA: TGTGCCAGCAGCCAACCGACAGGGACTGGCGAGCAGTACTTC. Its translation: CASSQPTGTGEQYF.

This chain connects TRBV6-6 to TRBJ2-3; no clear D. V lost 2 bases and J 4 bases, leaving 4 bases between the germline ends. Germline V CDR1 and CDR2: MNHNY, SVGAGI (reference sequence). The CDR3 totals 12 residues. The DNA for the CDR3 is TGTGCCAGCAGTTACGGACCAGATACGCAGTATTTT. Translating it yields CASSYGPDTQYF.

This clonotype was picked up one time. The gene calls are TRBV19 and TRBJ2-1, with 9 bases matching TRBD1. Germline V lookup: CDR1 LNHDA, CDR2 SQIVND (reference sequence). The CDR3 spans 14 residues. The junction had 5 bases not matched to a gene; V was cut back by 4 bases and J by 7 bases. In DNA, the CDR3 is TGTGCCAGTAGTACCGGGACAGGGATGAATGAGCAGTTCTTC. This translates into CASSTGTGMNEQFF. The full variable domain, with the rest looked up from reference TRBV19 and TRBJ2-1, is DGGITQSPKYLFRKEGQNVTLSCEQNLNHDAMYWYRQDPGQGLRLIYYSQIVNDFQKGDIAEGYSVSREKKESFPLTVTSAQKNPTAFYLCASSTGTGMNEQFFGPGTRLTVL.

This rearrangement joins TRBV20-1 to TRBJ2-1; D not certain. CDR1 is DFQATT, CDR2 SNEGSKA, per germline (reference sequence). This CDR3 has 11 residues. Trimming stripped 3 bases from V and 7 bases from J, with 7 bases between. As DNA, the CDR3 is TGCAGTGCTAGCACTAATAATGAGCAGTTCTTC. It yields the protein CSASTNNEQFF.

J is TRBJ2-1 and V is TRBV12-3 or TRBV12-4, with D unresolved. The CDR3 spans 13 residues. V was cut by 4 bases and J by 4 bases, with 8 bases left in between. The DNA of the CDR3 is TGTGCCAGCAGTTCCCCGGAGTACAATGAGCAGTTCTTC. It translates to CASSSPEYNEQFF.

This clonotype has a single count. The junction does not match germline at one end; this may be a read error. The chain uses TRBV18 and TRBJ2-3, with 8 positions matching TRBD2. The CDR3 is made up of 15 amino acids. Germline CDR1 KGHSH, CDR2 LQKENI. The CDR3 DNA follows: TGTGCCAACTCACCACGGGCGGGAGGAAAAGATACGCAGTATTTT. This sequence encodes CANSPRAGGKDTQYF.

This clonotype was observed a handful of times. A junction end diverges from the germline sequence, so it may reflect a read error. The chain links TRBV29-1 to TRBJ2-2; 7 bases match TRBD2. The CDR3 runs to 13 residues. Germline lookup yields CDR1 SQVTM and CDR2 ANQGSEA. This CDR3 is CSGRQFTTGELFF. The CDR3 DNA follows: TGTAGCGGGCGACAGTTTACAACCGGGGAGCTGTTTTTT.